These 15 T cell receptor beta chains came from one sample sequenced in a study of Ad26.COV2.S vaccination and SARS-CoV-2 variants. Documented treatment: around 19 received Ad26.COV2.S at low or high dose, single or two shots; about 5 received placebo; per-sample allocation not given. Sampling occurred on day 63 after the first vaccine or placebo injection. Produced via immunoSEQ multiplex PCR; TCRdb's table is partial and in-frame only. In the table there are some 390,000 clones, approximately 91% of which are singletons. Source: peripheral blood, taken in a trial of Ad26.COV2.S vaccine versus placebo. These receptors all stem from a person aged 18 to 65 who received the Ad26.COV2.S COVID-19 vaccine or a placebo.

The V call is TRBV2, the J call TRBJ2-6, with unresolved D. Germline V lookup: CDR1 SNHLY, CDR2 FYNNEI. The CDR3 runs to 14 residues. The V and J ends lost 5 bases and 1 base respectively, with 6 bases between them. DNA for the CDR3: TGTGCCAGCAGTTTCCGATCTGGGGCCAACGTCCTGACTTTC. It yields the protein CASSFRSGANVLTF.

This sequence joins TRBV28 and TRBJ2-1; 14 positions match TRBD2. Per germline, CDR1 MDHEN and CDR2 SYDVKM. The J segment lost 8 bases and the V segment lost 4 bases, leaving 13 bases of the junction unmatched. The CDR3 runs to 18 residues. The DNA of the CDR3 is TGTGCCAGCAGTTCGTGGACTAGCGGGGGGCCAACTGACTATGAGCAGTTCTTC. Its protein is CASSSWTSGGPTDYEQFF.

The rearrangement joins TRBV18 to TRBJ1-2; TRBD1 agrees at 10 bases. Germline V lookup: CDR1 KGHSH, CDR2 LQKENI. V shed 5 bases, J shed 4 bases, and the junction held 7 bases outside the gene matches. The length of the CDR3 is 15 residues. The chain's CDR3 is CASSTTGGGGYGYTF. As DNA, the CDR3 is TGTGCCAGCTCAACGACAGGGGGCGGCGGCTATGGCTACACCTTC.

This clone was recorded a few times. This chain joins TRBV7-9 and TRBJ1-5; no clear D. V lost 0 bases and J lost 3, with 6 bases in between. CDR3 size: 14 residues. CDR1 and CDR2 from the germline V gene are SEHNR and FQNEAQ (reference sequence). CDR3 loop: CASSLAGNNQPQHF. Written as DNA, the CDR3 is TGTGCCAGCAGCTTAGCTGGAAACAATCAGCCCCAGCATTTT.

This clone was detected only once. CDR3 DNA: TGTGCCAGCAGTTACGACGGATCTGGAAACACCATATATTTT. Encoded protein: CASSYDGSGNTIYF. The chain combines TRBV6-5 with TRBJ1-3, with D uncertain. Trimming stripped 2 bases from V and 1 base from J, with 6 bases between. The CDR3 has 14 amino acids. Germline V gene lookup returns CDR1 MNHEY and CDR2 SVGAGI.

V gene TRBV19 combines with J gene TRBJ1-2, with D possibly matching TRBD1 (5 bases). This CDR3 is built from 14 residues. Germline CDR1 is LNHDA and CDR2 is SQIVND (reference sequence). V was clipped by 4 bases and J by 6 bases, with 15 bases between them. CDR3 DNA: TGTGCCAGTAGTACCCGGCGAGGGGAGAATGGCTACACCTTC. It encodes CASSTRRGENGYTF.

This sequence joins TRBV6-2 or TRBV6-3 and TRBJ2-3; D remains ambiguous. Germline loops: CDR1 MNHEY, CDR2 SVGEGT. The CDR3 has 14 residues. V lost 4 bases and J 2 bases, leaving 10 bases between the germline ends. Here the CDR3 DNA reads TGTGCCAGCAGTTCACTTTACCTCACAGATACGCAGTATTTT. Its protein is CASSSLYLTDTQYF.

V is TRBV6-5 and J is TRBJ2-2, with 9 bases that match TRBD2. The V gene end was trimmed by 6 bases and the J gene end by 6 bases; junction bases not matched to a gene: 5. The CDR3 has 14 amino acids. CDR1 is MNHEY, CDR2 SVGAGI, per germline. The CDR3 DNA is TGTGCCAGCAGATCACTAGCGGGTGCCGGGGAGCTGTTTTTT. Its protein product is CASRSLAGAGELFF.

CDR3 in amino acids: CASSEGLAGGQETQYF. The CDR3, as DNA: TGTGCCAGCAGCGAGGGACTAGCGGGGGGCCAAGAGACCCAGTACTTC. The chain uses TRBV9 and TRBJ2-5; 15 bases are a match to TRBD2. Germline V gene sequence: CDR1 SGDLS, CDR2 YYNGEE. V shed 3 bases, J shed 1 base, and the junction held 1 base outside the gene matches. CDR3 length equals 16 residues.

Worth noting for this clone: The CDR3 ends on some other residue instead of the conserved phenylalanine or tryptophan, so this is likely a read error. The limits of the CDR3 on the DNA are not certain, so only TCRdb's listed CDR3 is given. The genes are TRBV7-9 and TRBJ2-7; the D segment call TRBD2 is taken from the table without a DNA check. Germline loops: CDR1 SEHNR, CDR2 FQNEAQ (reference sequence). The CDR3 sequence runs 12 residues, both termini included. The CDR3 loop reads CASSFWEGISPL.

This chain uses TRBV7-9 with TRBJ1-3; no firm D call. The CDR3 extends over 14 amino acids. Germline assignment: CDR1 SEHNR and CDR2 FQNEAQ (reference sequence). Trimming removed 6 bases at V and 1 base at J, with 10 bases between. DNA for the CDR3: TGTGCCAGCAGGCCTCTCCTTTCTGGAAACACCATATATTTT. It is translated as CASRPLLSGNTIYF.

The chain has TRBV5-1 and TRBJ2-3; weak D call: TRBD2 (6 bases). The V and J ends lost 0 bases and 11 bases respectively, with 16 bases between them. The CDR3 is 14 amino acids. Germline V gene lookup returns CDR1 SGHRS and CDR2 YFSETQ. CDR3 loop: CASSLDVAGLRQYF. CDR3 nucleotides: TGCGCCAGCAGCTTGGATGTGGCGGGGTTAAGGCAGTATTTT.

The V call is TRBV6-6, the J call TRBJ2-7; no clear D. Between the trimmed V and J ends, which lost 2 bases and 5 bases, there was a span of 10 bases. Germline-derived CDR1 and CDR2 are MNHNY and SVGAGI (reference sequence). The CDR3 is 13 amino acids. The CDR3 reads CASSYENTHEQYF. CDR3 DNA: TGTGCCAGCAGTTACGAGAATACTCACGAGCAGTACTTC.

This clone is a singleton in its sample. The gene calls are TRBV12-3 or TRBV12-4 and TRBJ1-1, with unresolved D. CDR3 length: 13 residues. V lost 5 bases and J 1 base, leaving 8 bases between the germline ends. As DNA, the CDR3 is TGTGCCAGCAGTCCCCAAGAGAACACTGAAGCTTTCTTT. This sequence encodes CASSPQENTEAFF.

V gene TRBV11-2 combines with J gene TRBJ2-3; 8 bases agree with TRBD2. V lost 5 bases and J lost 3; bases outside the gene matches: 10. The germline gives CDR1 SGHAT, CDR2 FQNNGV. The CDR3 has 16 amino acids. CDR3 loop: CASSPTGGALTDTQYF. CDR3 nucleotides: TGTGCCAGCAGCCCAACCGGGGGGGCTCTGACAGATACGCAGTATTTT.